This T cell receptor (beta chain) is from a study of cytomegalovirus exposure and HLA in healthy donors. Looking at the study overall: The early release's HLA-typed donors yielded about 85 million unique TCRs.

Study observations and caveats: The authors listed 150 to 200 TCR beta chains as cytomegalovirus-associated.

In the case of this clone: The target antigen is unknown.

PCR used 60 Vbeta primers and 13 Jbeta primers. Repertoires were generated with immunoSEQ multiplex PCR, while TCRdb's copy carries only in-frame clones and drops some. The data hold 150,000 to 200,000 clones, with about three quarters observed a single time. From germline, CDR1 is SGHRS and CDR2 YFSETQ. V was trimmed by 4 bases and J by 5 bases, leaving 15 bases between them. The CDR3 runs to 14 residues. The genes are TRBV5-1 and TRBJ1-1, with a weak D call TRBD1 (5 bases). This clonotype was sampled from a man aged 35 to 55 in good health and CMV-seropositive. Sequencing was performed on PBMCs. The CDR3 DNA sequence: TGCGCCAGCAGCCTGGGTCGGGGGGAAACTGAAGCTTTCTTT. Translation gives CASSLGRGETEAFF.